The rows below give T cell receptor beta chains drawn from one sample of a study of spatial heterogeneity in lung cancer. TCRdb recomputed calls from the 5' RACE reads with MiXCR, one row per CDR3 protein. The data contain some 35,000 distinct CDR3 sequences, about 7.9% of them singletons. The sample here was PBMCs, taken at follow-up. These receptors originate from a male donor with early-stage non-small cell lung cancer. The CDR3 runs from the conserved cysteine through the conserved F or W. D genes are given only for firm matches. Clone size, where shown, is once, few, many, or a class for clones that have expanded.

J: TRBJ1-3
V: TRBV7-2
size: many
D: .
CDR3: CASSFDSSRNTIYF
DNA: TGTGCCAGCAGCTTTGATTCCTCCCGAAACACCATATATTTT

J: TRBJ1-1
V: TRBV5-6
size: many
D: .
CDR3: CASSLANGWLRMNTEAFF
DNA: TGTGCCAGCAGCTTGGCCAACGGTTGGCTACGAATGAACACTGAAGCTTTCTTT

J: TRBJ2-7
V: TRBV10-3
size: many
D: .
CDR3: CAIGDSYEQYF
DNA: TGTGCCATCGGCGACTCCTACGAGCAGTACTTC

J: TRBJ2-1
V: TRBV10-2
size: many
D: .
CDR3: CASSELLGSEQFF
DNA: TGCGCCAGCAGTGAGCTTCTCGGTAGTGAGCAGTTCTTC

J: TRBJ2-5
V: TRBV19
size: many
D: TRBD2
CDR3: CASSIARGAAGTQYF
DNA: TGTGCCAGTAGTATAGCGCGGGGGGCCGCAGGGACCCAGTACTTC

J: TRBJ2-7
V: TRBV14
size: many
D: TRBD2
CDR3: CASSLRTSGGVRSYEQYF
DNA: TGTGCCAGCAGCCTGAGGACTAGCGGGGGCGTTCGGTCCTACGAGCAGTACTTC

J: TRBJ2-7
V: TRBV12-3/TRBV12-4
size: many
D: .
CDR3: CASSFLAGTPSEQYF
DNA: TGTGCCAGCAGTTTCTTGGCCGGGACACCCTCCGAGCAGTACTTC

J: TRBJ2-6
V: TRBV30
size: .
D: TRBD2
CDR3: CAWTPRGGAGSGANVLTF
DNA: TGTGCCTGGACCCCCCGGGGGGGGGCCGGATCTGGGGCCAACGTCCTGACTTTC

J: TRBJ1-1
V: TRBV7-6
size: many
D: TRBD1
CDR3: CASSRGQGPTEAFF
DNA: TGTGCCAGCAGCCGGGGACAGGGGCCCACTGAAGCTTTCTTT

J: TRBJ2-3
V: TRBV24-1
size: many
D: TRBD2
CDR3: CATSDPGGTQYF
DNA: TGTGCCACCAGTGACCCGGGGGGTACGCAGTATTTT

J: TRBJ2-3
V: TRBV7-8
size: .
D: TRBD2
CDR3: CASSLAFAGLAVQRTDTQYF
DNA: TGTGCCAGCAGCTTAGCGTTCGCCGGACTAGCGGTCCAAAGGACAGATACGCAGTATTTT

J: TRBJ1-1
V: TRBV12-3/TRBV12-4
size: many
D: .
CDR3: CASGRGGTEAFF
DNA: TGTGCCAGCGGACGAGGGGGGACTGAAGCTTTCTTT

J: TRBJ1-4
V: TRBV5-4
size: many
D: .
CDR3: CASSSQGNEKLFF
DNA: TGTGCCAGCAGCAGTCAGGGGAACGAAAAACTGTTTTTT

J: TRBJ1-2
V: TRBV20-1
size: .
D: .
CDR3: CSARGEGNYGYTF
DNA: TGCAGTGCTAGAGGGGAGGGAAACTATGGCTACACCTTC

J: TRBJ1-2
V: TRBV18
size: many
D: .
CDR3: CASSPGTGEHGYTF
DNA: TGTGCCAGCTCACCGGGGACGGGTGAGCATGGCTACACCTTC

J: TRBJ2-3
V: TRBV2
size: .
D: .
CDR3: CASSLEDFSTDTQYF
DNA: TGTGCCAGCAGTTTAGAGGACTTTAGCACAGATACGCAGTATTTT

J: TRBJ1-1
V: TRBV30
size: many
D: .
CDR3: CAWSVAENTEAFF
DNA: TGTGCCTGGAGTGTAGCGGAGAACACTGAAGCTTTCTTT

J: TRBJ1-1
V: TRBV12-3/TRBV12-4
size: many
D: TRBD1
CDR3: CASRSGGSMNTEAFF
DNA: TGTGCCAGCAGGTCAGGGGGGTCCATGAACACTGAAGCTTTCTTT

J: TRBJ2-7
V: TRBV3-1
size: many
D: .
CDR3: CASSQVDRLDYEQYF
DNA: TGTGCCAGCAGCCAAGTCGACAGGCTGGACTACGAGCAGTACTTC

J: TRBJ1-2
V: TRBV14
size: many
D: .
CDR3: CASSPNRDRNYGYTF
DNA: TGTGCCAGCAGCCCCAACCGAGACAGGAACTATGGCTACACCTTC

J: TRBJ1-3
V: TRBV7-2
size: many
D: .
CDR3: CASSTDSSSGNTIYF
DNA: TGTGCCAGCAGCACCGACAGCTCCTCTGGAAACACCATATATTTT

J: TRBJ2-7
V: TRBV7-2
size: many
D: .
CDR3: CASSSPASYEQYF
DNA: TGTGCCAGCAGCTCTCCGGCGTCCTACGAGCAGTACTTC

J: TRBJ2-4
V: TRBV10-2
size: many
D: .
CDR3: CASSESIDLGIQYF
DNA: TGCGCCAGCAGTGAGTCGATTGACTTGGGCATTCAGTACTTC

J: TRBJ1-2
V: TRBV30
size: .
D: TRBD1
CDR3: CAWSITGTGGDGYTF
DNA: TGTGCCTGGAGTATCACCGGGACAGGGGGAGACGGCTACACCTTC

J: TRBJ1-2
V: TRBV12-3/TRBV12-4
size: many
D: .
CDR3: CASSPRERYGYTF
DNA: TGTGCCAGCAGTCCCCGGGAGCGTTATGGCTACACCTTC

J: TRBJ2-1
V: TRBV6-1
size: many
D: .
CDR3: CAILTRPTTQSNEQFF
DNA: TGTGCCATCCTAACTCGCCCGACGACCCAATCCAATGAGCAGTTCTTC

J: TRBJ2-7
V: TRBV5-1
size: .
D: TRBD2
CDR3: CASSPASGRAMGYEQYF
DNA: TGCGCCAGCAGCCCCGCTAGCGGGAGGGCGATGGGTTACGAGCAGTACTTC

J: TRBJ1-2
V: TRBV7-9
size: many
D: .
CDR3: CASSSPRTREGGYGYTF
DNA: TGTGCCAGCAGCTCCCCGCGGACCAGAGAAGGTGGCTATGGCTACACCTTC

J: TRBJ1-2
V: TRBV24-1
size: many
D: TRBD1
CDR3: CATSPGQGGGYTF
DNA: TGTGCCACCAGTCCGGGACAGGGTGGTGGCTACACCTTC

J: TRBJ1-1
V: TRBV7-9
size: many
D: .
CDR3: CASSLETGTEAFF
DNA: TGTGCCAGCAGCTTGGAAACAGGGACCGAAGCTTTCTTT

J: TRBJ1-3
V: TRBV12-3/TRBV12-4
size: many
D: TRBD1
CDR3: CASTYPPGQGRNTIYF
DNA: TGTGCCAGCACTTACCCCCCGGGACAGGGAAGAAACACCATATATTTT

J: TRBJ2-7
V: TRBV7-9
size: many
D: TRBD1
CDR3: CASSLGQGNSEQYF
DNA: TGTGCCAGCAGCTTAGGACAGGGGAATAGCGAGCAGTACTTC

J: TRBJ1-2
V: TRBV29-1
size: many
D: .
CDR3: CSVEDPSSVYGYTF
DNA: TGCAGCGTTGAAGATCCGTCTAGTGTCTATGGCTACACCTTC

J: TRBJ1-2
V: TRBV9
size: many
D: .
CDR3: CASRGLRGYTF
DNA: TGTGCCAGCCGGGGACTTCGTGGCTACACCTTC

J: TRBJ1-4
V: TRBV11-2
size: many
D: TRBD1
CDR3: CASSSWTGGNEKLFF
DNA: TGTGCCAGCAGCTCATGGACAGGAGGAAATGAAAAACTGTTTTTT

J: TRBJ2-1
V: TRBV21-1
size: many
D: .
CDR3: CASSKPTPLAGGREAEQFF
DNA: TGTGCCAGCAGCAAACCCACCCCCCTAGCGGGGGGGCGGGAAGCTGAGCAGTTCTTC

J: TRBJ2-7
V: TRBV19
size: many
D: .
CDR3: CASARGREYEQYF
DNA: TGTGCCAGTGCCAGGGGCAGGGAATACGAGCAGTACTTC

J: TRBJ1-1
V: TRBV12-3/TRBV12-4
size: few
D: TRBD1
CDR3: CASSLSGTAFTEAFF
DNA: TGTGCCAGCAGTTTGTCCGGGACAGCTTTCACTGAAGCTTTCTTT

J: TRBJ1-6
V: TRBV13
size: once
D: .
CDR3: CASSVYSNSPLHF
DNA: TGTGCCAGCAGCGTTTATTCTAATTCACCCCTCCACTTT

J: TRBJ1-2
V: TRBV21-1
size: many
D: .
CDR3: CASSPPHFRVLDYGYTF
DNA: TGTGCCAGCAGCCCACCCCATTTCAGGGTGTTAGACTATGGCTACACCTTC

J: TRBJ2-1
V: TRBV5-1
size: .
D: TRBD2
CDR3: CASSLGLAGAGEQFF
DNA: TGCGCCAGCAGCTTGGGACTAGCGGGGGCCGGTGAGCAGTTCTTC

J: TRBJ2-3
V: TRBV19
size: .
D: .
CDR3: CASSIGVSGTDTQYF
DNA: TGTGCCAGTAGTATAGGGGTGTCTGGCACAGATACGCAGTATTTT

J: TRBJ2-7
V: TRBV5-1
size: many
D: .
CDR3: CASSLDVAPYYEQYF
DNA: TGCGCCAGCAGCTTGGACGTGGCCCCCTACTACGAGCAGTACTTC

J: TRBJ2-5
V: TRBV3-1
size: many
D: .
CDR3: CASSLTGQQGETQYF
DNA: TGTGCCAGCAGCCTAACAGGCCAGCAGGGAGAGACCCAGTACTTC

J: TRBJ2-7
V: TRBV29-1
size: many
D: .
CDR3: CSVTAGASDEQYF
DNA: TGCAGCGTAACGGCGGGGGCTAGCGACGAGCAGTACTTC

J: TRBJ2-3
V: TRBV7-9
size: many
D: .
CDR3: CASSLSSFTDTQYF
DNA: TGTGCCAGCAGCTTAAGTTCCTTCACAGATACGCAGTATTTT

J: TRBJ2-2
V: TRBV7-2
size: many
D: TRBD2
CDR3: CASSFLAGGNTGELFF
DNA: TGTGCCAGCAGCTTCCTAGCGGGGGGCAACACCGGGGAGCTGTTTTTT

J: TRBJ2-3
V: TRBV20-1
size: .
D: .
CDR3: CSARDPGPDTQYF
DNA: TGCAGTGCTAGAGACCCCGGGCCAGATACGCAGTATTTT

J: TRBJ2-3
V: TRBV9
size: .
D: TRBD1
CDR3: CASSAQETGLDTQYF
DNA: TGTGCCAGCAGCGCCCAGGAGACAGGGTTAGATACGCAGTATTTT

J: TRBJ2-4
V: TRBV27
size: many
D: .
CDR3: CASSFLGGLAKNIQYF
DNA: TGTGCCAGCAGTTTTTTGGGGGGGCTAGCCAAAAACATTCAGTACTTC

J: TRBJ1-5
V: TRBV3-1
size: many
D: .
CDR3: CASSQEGQPQHF
DNA: TGTGCCAGCAGCCAGGAAGGTCAGCCCCAGCATTTT

J: TRBJ2-7
V: TRBV20-1
size: many
D: .
CDR3: CSARDPDRSSYEQYF
DNA: TGCAGTGCTAGAGATCCGGATAGGAGCTCCTACGAGCAGTACTTC

J: TRBJ1-5
V: TRBV24-1
size: many
D: .
CDR3: CATSDLQHNQPQHF
DNA: TGTGCCACCAGTGATTTGCAGCACAATCAGCCCCAGCATTTT

J: TRBJ1-4
V: TRBV19
size: many
D: .
CDR3: CASRDGQNEKLFF
DNA: TGTGCCAGCAGGGACGGTCAAAATGAAAAACTGTTTTTT

J: TRBJ2-3
V: TRBV11-2
size: many
D: .
CDR3: CASSPLGKGLGAGTDTQYF
DNA: TGTGCCAGCAGCCCCCTGGGGAAGGGTCTGGGGGCTGGCACAGATACGCAGTATTTT

J: TRBJ2-3
V: TRBV12-3/TRBV12-4
size: few
D: .
CDR3: CASEIGGGADTQYF
DNA: TGTGCGAGCGAGATAGGCGGGGGCGCAGATACGCAGTATTTT

J: TRBJ2-1
V: TRBV28
size: .
D: TRBD2
CDR3: CASSSGGFNEQFF
DNA: TGTGCCAGTTCTAGCGGGGGTTTCAATGAGCAGTTCTTC

J: TRBJ1-1
V: TRBV7-8
size: many
D: .
CDR3: CASTLERGTEAFF
DNA: TGTGCCAGCACCCTGGAAAGGGGCACTGAAGCTTTCTTT

J: TRBJ2-7
V: TRBV7-9
size: many
D: .
CDR3: CASSLAGSSYEQYF
DNA: TGTGCCAGCAGCTTAGCGGGGAGCTCCTACGAGCAGTACTTC

J: TRBJ1-6
V: TRBV12-3/TRBV12-4
size: many
D: .
CDR3: CASSLSQGPLAPLHF
DNA: TGTGCCAGCAGTTTATCCCAGGGTCCGTTAGCACCCCTCCACTTT